The 18 T cell receptor beta chains below were found in one sample sequenced in a study of shared clonotypes between healthy human individuals. This table comes from immunoSEQ multiplex PCR, and its TCRdb copy is limited to in-frame clones, with some not included. The sample yields 2,500,000 or so clones, just under 95% seen once. Sequenced sample: naive CD4+ T cells from PBMCs. Subset of the sample: CD45RA+ positively selected. These receptors were taken from a man younger than 35 in good health. Some clones in this sample may be carry-over from other donors' samples.

The V gene is TRBV5-1, the J gene TRBJ2-5, with 8 nucleotides matching TRBD2. The length of the CDR3 is 15 residues. Germline CDR1 is SGHRS and CDR2 is YFSETQ. V gave up 0 bases and J gave up 2 bases; unmatched junction bases: 3. CDR3 sequence reads: CASSLGLAQQETQYF. CDR3 in DNA: TGCGCCAGCAGCTTGGGACTAGCGCAACAAGAGACCCAGTACTTC.

The chain employs TRBV4-2 and TRBJ2-5; the match to TRBD1 covers 9 bases. The CDR3 covers 16 residues. Trimming cost V 3 bases and J 1 base; bases outside gene matches: 6. From germline, CDR1 is LGHNA and CDR2 YNFKEQ. CDR3 sequence reads: CASSQGTGRIQETQYF. The DNA for the CDR3 is TGTGCCAGCAGCCAGGGGACAGGGCGAATCCAAGAGACCCAGTACTTC.

The rearrangement links TRBV25-1 to TRBJ2-2; 7 nucleotides match TRBD2. The J segment lost 8 bases and the V segment lost 8 bases, leaving 8 bases of the junction unmatched. The length of the CDR3 is 13 residues. Germline values: CDR1 MGHDK, CDR2 SYGVNS. CDR3 protein: CASGLVPGGELFF. DNA of the CDR3: TGTGCCAGCGGACTAGTGCCTGGTGGGGAGCTGTTTTTT.

The CDR3 spells CASSYYGTGDEKLFF. The CDR3 coding sequence is TGTGCCAGCAGCTACTACGGGACAGGGGACGAAAAACTGTTTTTT. This chain connects TRBV7-2 to TRBJ1-4; 10 bases are shared with TRBD1. J gave up 8 bases and V 4 bases, and 7 bases lay outside the gene matches. CDR1 SGHTA and CDR2 FQGNSA come from the germline V gene. This CDR3 contains 15 residues.

Details on this clone: The sample has other DNA sequences that encode this CDR3 too. CDR3 in DNA: TGCGCCAGCAGCACGGGACTAGCGACCACCTACGAGCAGTACTTC. It is translated as CASSTGLATTYEQYF. V and J are TRBV5-1 and TRBJ2-7; 10 nucleotides line up with TRBD2. J lost 2 bases, V lost 4 bases, and 6 bases had no gene match. This CDR3 comprises 15 residues. Looked up from germline, CDR1 is SGHRS and CDR2 is YFSETQ.

The V and J genes are TRBV5-1 and TRBJ2-7; D uncertain. Germline CDR1 is SGHRS and CDR2 is YFSETQ. The CDR3 loop spans 14 amino acids. The V end lost 0 bases, the J end lost 4 bases, and 11 bases lay between the germline ends. CDR3 protein: CASSLDCCNYEQYF. CDR3 bases: TGCGCCAGCAGCTTGGACTGTTGTAATTACGAGCAGTACTTC. Drawing the rest from reference TRBV5-1 and TRBJ2-7, the complete variable domain is KAGVTQTPRYLIKTRGQQVTLSCSPISGHRSVSWYQQTPGQGLQFLFEYFSETQRNKGNFPGRFSGRQFSNSRSEMNVSTLELGDSALYLCASSLDCCNYEQYFGPGTRLTVT.

V is TRBV7-9 and J is TRBJ2-7, with 9 bases lining up with TRBD2. This CDR3 contains 16 residues. Trimming took 1 base from V and 6 from J; bases not matched to a gene: 10. The germline V gene has CDR1 SEHNR and CDR2 FQNEAQ (reference sequence). The chain's CDR3 is CASSLVGGRGSVEQYF. CDR3 coding DNA: TGTGCCAGCAGCTTAGTCGGCGGGAGGGGGTCGGTCGAGCAGTACTTC.

The genes are TRBV19 and TRBJ2-2, with D possibly being TRBD1 (6 bases). The CDR3 runs 16 residues. Trimming shortened V by 9 bases and J by 1 base, and 18 bases separated the two germline ends. Germline lookup yields CDR1 LNHDA and CDR2 SQIVND (reference sequence). CDR3 bases: TGTGCCAGCCAAAGGACAGAAAGTAGGAACACCGGGGAGCTGTTTTTT. The encoded protein is CASQRTESRNTGELFF.

The V gene is TRBV6-6, the J gene TRBJ2-5, with 8 nucleotides matching TRBD2. V gave up 11 bases and J gave up 5 bases; unmatched junction bases: 13. The CDR3 runs to 14 residues. Germline loops: CDR1 MNHNY, CDR2 SVGAGI (reference sequence). Here the CDR3 DNA reads TGTGCCTCTCGGGGGGGGCTAAGCGGGGAGACCCAGTACTTC. It is translated as CASRGGLSGETQYF.

The V and J genes are TRBV5-1 and TRBJ2-3, with a tentative D call TRBD1 (5 bases). Per the germline V gene, CDR1 is SGHRS and CDR2 is YFSETQ. With 4 bases removed from V and 4 bases from J, the gap between germline ends came to 13 bases. The CDR3 extends over 14 amino acids. For the CDR3, the DNA is TGCGCCAGCAGCGAAGGGGCTCTAGCAGATACGCAGTATTTT. This translates into CASSEGALADTQYF.

This clone was counted once. The gene calls are TRBV2 and TRBJ2-1; 11 bases map to TRBD1. Unmatched junction bases numbered 7, after V lost 6 bases and J lost 12 bases. Germline CDR1 reads SNHLY; CDR2 reads FYNNEI. CDR3 length: 13 amino acids. The CDR3 region is CASSDRTGGGQFF. The CDR3 DNA follows: TGTGCCAGCAGCGACCGGACAGGGGGCGGGCAGTTCTTC.

The table lists this clone with a count of one. This rearrangement joins TRBV19 to TRBJ1-1, with TRBD1 matching 9 bases. With V trimmed by 0 bases and J by 7 bases, 9 bases remained unmatched. Germline V gene sequence: CDR1 LNHDA, CDR2 SQIVND (reference sequence). This CDR3 contains 16 residues. The CDR3 loop is CASSIDRTGAADEAFF. In DNA, the CDR3 is TGTGCCAGTAGTATAGACCGGACAGGGGCTGCTGATGAAGCTTTCTTT.

The rearrangement joins TRBV13 to TRBJ1-3; D remains unclear. Trimming took off 5 bases at V and 5 bases at J, with 22 bases between the two ends. Germline V gene lookup returns CDR1 PRHDT and CDR2 FYEKMQ (reference sequence). The CDR3 is 17 amino acids. DNA for the CDR3: TGTGCCAGCAGCCTATATGACCGGAGAGAGAATCGAAACACCATATATTTT. It encodes CASSLYDRRENRNTIYF.

As regards this clone: This specimen includes other DNA sequences encoding the same CDR3. The rearrangement links TRBV7-9 to TRBJ1-1; TRBD1 is a possible D gene (6 bases). CDR1 is SEHNR, CDR2 FQNEAQ, per germline (reference sequence). Trimming stripped 4 bases from V and 11 bases from J, with 11 bases between. The length of the CDR3 is 11 residues. The CDR3 loop is CASSSQGGAFF. In DNA form, the CDR3 reads TGTGCCAGCAGCTCACAGGGCGGGGCTTTCTTT.

As concerns this clone: Within the sample, other DNA sequences also encode this same CDR3. The J gene is TRBJ2-2, the V gene TRBV11-2; D is undetermined. Germline V lookup: CDR1 SGHAT, CDR2 FQNNGV. Trimming cost V 5 bases and J 2 bases, with 6 bases left between them. The CDR3 length is 13 residues. CDR3 coding DNA: TGTGCCAGCAGCCCCATTAACACCGGGGAGCTGTTTTTT. As protein: CASSPINTGELFF.

The rearrangement uses TRBV4-3 and TRBJ1-2; D is perhaps TRBD1 (5 bases). Trimming took off 3 bases at V and 4 bases at J, with 15 bases between the two ends. The V gene's germline CDR1 is LGHNA and CDR2 YSLEER. CDR3 length: 15 amino acids. In DNA, the CDR3 is TGCGCCAGCAGCCAGGGAGCAGGGTCTTTCTATGGCTACACCTTC. This encodes CASSQGAGSFYGYTF.

This chain uses TRBV29-1 with TRBJ1-2; no clear D gene. V gave up 6 bases and J gave up 5 bases, with 7 bases separating them. This CDR3 region has 10 residues. Per germline, CDR1 SQVTM and CDR2 ANQGSEA. In nucleotides, the CDR3 is TGCAGCGTACAGACGTATGGCTACACCTTC. It encodes CSVQTYGYTF.

V gene TRBV6-1 combines with J gene TRBJ1-2, with a possible D match to TRBD1 (6 bases). Trimming left V 3 bases short and J 8 bases short, with 19 bases between. This CDR3 is built from 15 residues. CDR1 is MNHNS, CDR2 SASEGT, per germline. CDR3 DNA: TGTGCCAGCAGTGATTTAGGACAGATGATGGGAGGCTACACCTTC. Translated: CASSDLGQMMGGYTF.